This T cell receptor (beta chain) was recorded in a study of T cell repertoires in cytomegalovirus infection (dated by TCRdb to between 2018 and 2020). With regard to the full study: Peptide stimulations targeted recently identified HLA-C-restricted CMV epitopes, whose presentation resists viral immunomodulation, together with well-studied HLA-B-restricted epitopes. Because public TCR beta signatures pointed to carriage of CMV infection together with the matching HLA type, the HLA type of each donor mattered for the analysis.

Reading the label with the study, this specimen's treatment or condition is: in vitro stimulation with specific CMV peptide epitopes to enrich CMV-specific T cells. Broader findings and caveats from the paper: The ex vivo response was dominated by HLA-C-restricted CMV-specific TCR beta clonotypes, which also provided the single most frequent clonotype in two of eight donors. Carriers of CMV infection plus the relevant HLA type were discriminated by the cumulative frequency of public TCR beta family members in the study cohort and in an independent roughly 380-donor cohort.

The CDR3 covers 15 residues, taking in both the cysteine and the phenylalanine. Here the CDR3 DNA is all that survives: 45 bases in frame from base 1. V is shortened by 1 base, J by 4 bases, and the region joining them spans 12 bases. Per the germline V gene, SGHDT is the CDR1 and YYEEEE is the CDR2. These reads were obtained on an Illumina HiSeq 1500. TCRdb cleaned the public reads at Q25 with fastp, built clones with MiXCR and kept in-frame beta chains. Records with the same CDR3 protein are collapsed into one entry carrying the most frequent genes and DNA. This sample holds roughly 990,000 distinct CDR3 sequences; around 29% were observed only once. The ten largest clones take up around an eighth of the sample. As regards this clonotype: The antigen this receptor binds is unknown. The input lacks base qualities; no much larger clone sits a single base away.

The sample in question was cultured CD8+ T cells from PBMCs, obtained from culture after CMV antigen stimulation. The sequence came from a human donor in good health (CMV status not recorded). Some clones in this sample may be carry-over from other donors' samples. This receptor chain uses TRBV5-6 and TRBJ2-1, with the D segment possibly TRBD1 or TRBD2, each aligning over 5 bases. CDR3 loop: CASSLRGDGYNEQFF. Here is the DNA: TGTGCCAGCAGCTTGAGGGGAGACGGATACAATGAGCAGTTCTTC.